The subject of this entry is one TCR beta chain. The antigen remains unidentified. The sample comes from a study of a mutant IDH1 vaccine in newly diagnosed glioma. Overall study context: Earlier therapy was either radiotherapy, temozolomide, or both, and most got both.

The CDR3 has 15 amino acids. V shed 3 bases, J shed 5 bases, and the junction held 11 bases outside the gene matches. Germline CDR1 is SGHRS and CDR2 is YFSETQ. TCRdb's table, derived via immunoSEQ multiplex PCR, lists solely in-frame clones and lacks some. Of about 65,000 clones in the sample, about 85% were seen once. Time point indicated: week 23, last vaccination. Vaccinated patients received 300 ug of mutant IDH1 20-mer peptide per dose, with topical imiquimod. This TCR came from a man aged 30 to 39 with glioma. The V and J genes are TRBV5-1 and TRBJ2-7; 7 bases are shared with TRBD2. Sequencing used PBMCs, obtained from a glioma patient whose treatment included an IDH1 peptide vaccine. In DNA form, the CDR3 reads TGCGCCAGCAGCTCCCGGAAGCGGGGCCCCCACGAGCAGTACTTC. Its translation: CASSSRKRGPHEQYF.